The rows below give T cell receptor beta chains drawn from one sample of a study of T cell responses to AZD1222 COVID-19 vaccine. Measured with immunoSEQ multiplex PCR; TCRdb has only the in-frame clones, and not every one. The table shows around 160,000 clones, with about 92% occurring only once. This specimen consisted of peripheral blood, obtained on day 0 of AZD1222 vaccination. The origin of the receptors is an adult in good health. CDR3s include the opening cysteine and the closing phenylalanine or tryptophan. A D gene is named only where the DNA matches it firmly. Only part of the rows carry a size: once, few, many, or a class if the clone is expanded.

CDR3aa: CASSWGMNTEAFF; CDR3nt: TGTGCCAGCAGTTGGGGGATGAACACTGAAGCTTTCTTT; v_gene: TRBV25-1; j_gene: TRBJ1-1; d_gene: .; abundance: few
CDR3aa: CASSPFGTVDEQFF; CDR3nt: TGTGCCAGCAGCCCCTTCGGGACAGTCGATGAGCAGTTCTTC; v_gene: TRBV3-1/TRBV3-2; j_gene: TRBJ2-1; d_gene: TRBD1; abundance: .
CDR3aa: CASSWPSGMAQYF; CDR3nt: TGCGCCAGCAGCTGGCCTAGCGGTATGGCCCAGTACTTC; v_gene: TRBV5-1; j_gene: TRBJ2-5; d_gene: TRBD2; abundance: .
CDR3aa: CASTERGLVGTEAFF; CDR3nt: TGTGCCAGCACCGAGAGAGGGTTGGTCGGCACTGAAGCTTTCTTT; v_gene: TRBV2; j_gene: TRBJ1-1; d_gene: .; abundance: few
CDR3aa: CASSQLSRATGASSYNEQFF; CDR3nt: TGTGCCAGCAGCCAACTAAGCCGTGCGACAGGGGCTAGCTCCTACAATGAGCAGTTCTTC; v_gene: TRBV16; j_gene: TRBJ2-1; d_gene: TRBD1; abundance: once
CDR3aa: CSARANTEAFF; CDR3nt: TGCAGTGCGAGGGCAAACACTGAAGCTTTCTTT; v_gene: TRBV20-1; j_gene: TRBJ1-1; d_gene: .; abundance: .
CDR3aa: CASSQRGKSPLHF; CDR3nt: TGTGCCAGCAGCCAAAGGGGGAAATCACCCCTCCACTTT; v_gene: TRBV3-1/TRBV3-2; j_gene: TRBJ1-6; d_gene: .; abundance: .
CDR3aa: CASSQVVGQGATGELFF; CDR3nt: TGTGCCAGCAGCCAAGTCGTAGGACAGGGGGCCACCGGGGAGCTGTTTTTT; v_gene: TRBV3-1/TRBV3-2; j_gene: TRBJ2-2; d_gene: TRBD1; abundance: .
CDR3aa: CASRLRRDSGNTIYF; CDR3nt: TGTGCCAGCAGGCTAAGACGGGACTCTGGAAACACCATATATTTT; v_gene: TRBV2; j_gene: TRBJ1-3; d_gene: .; abundance: .
CDR3aa: CASSKGGTGPYSNQPQHF; CDR3nt: TGTGCCAGCAGTAAAGGGGGGACAGGGCCGTATAGCAATCAGCCCCAGCATTTT; v_gene: TRBV6-1; j_gene: TRBJ1-5; d_gene: TRBD1; abundance: .
CDR3aa: CASGGVYEQYF; CDR3nt: TGTGCCAGCGGGGGGGTGTACGAGCAGTACTTC; v_gene: TRBV2; j_gene: TRBJ2-7; d_gene: TRBD2; abundance: .
CDR3aa: CASSFRGRDTEAFF; CDR3nt: TGTGCCAGCAGCTTCAGGGGGCGGGACACTGAAGCTTTCTTT; v_gene: TRBV7-3; j_gene: TRBJ1-1; d_gene: TRBD1; abundance: .